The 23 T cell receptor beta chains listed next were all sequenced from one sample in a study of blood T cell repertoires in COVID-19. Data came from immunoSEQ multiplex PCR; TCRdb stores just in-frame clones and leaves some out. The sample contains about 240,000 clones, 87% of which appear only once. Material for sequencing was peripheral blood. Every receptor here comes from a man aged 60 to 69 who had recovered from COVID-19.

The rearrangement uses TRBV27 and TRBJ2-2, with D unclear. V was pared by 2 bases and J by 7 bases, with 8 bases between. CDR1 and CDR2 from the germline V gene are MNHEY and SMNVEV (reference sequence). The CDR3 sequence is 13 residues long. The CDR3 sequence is CASSLGPGGELFF. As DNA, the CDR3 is TGTGCCAGCAGTTTAGGCCCGGGCGGGGAGCTGTTTTTT.

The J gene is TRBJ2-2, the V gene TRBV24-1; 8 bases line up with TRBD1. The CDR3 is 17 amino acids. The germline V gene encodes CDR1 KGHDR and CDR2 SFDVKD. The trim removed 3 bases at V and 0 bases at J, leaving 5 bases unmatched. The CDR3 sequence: CATSDRTGFANTGELFF. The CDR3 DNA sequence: TGTGCCACCAGTGATCGGACAGGGTTCGCGAACACCGGGGAGCTGTTTTTT.

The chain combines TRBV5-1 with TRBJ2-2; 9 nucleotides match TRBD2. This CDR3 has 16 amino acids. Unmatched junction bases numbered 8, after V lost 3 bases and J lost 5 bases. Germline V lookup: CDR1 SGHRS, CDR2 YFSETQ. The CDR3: CASSSLSGGRTGELFF. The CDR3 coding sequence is TGCGCCAGCAGCTCCCTTAGCGGGGGACGTACCGGGGAGCTGTTTTTT.

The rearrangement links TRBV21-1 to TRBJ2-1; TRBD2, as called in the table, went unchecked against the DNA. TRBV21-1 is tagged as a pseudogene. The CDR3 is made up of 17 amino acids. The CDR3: CASSNLPGRHSYNEQFF. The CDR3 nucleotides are TGTGCCAGCAGCAATTTGCCGGGAAGGCATTCCTACAATGAGCAGTTCTTC.

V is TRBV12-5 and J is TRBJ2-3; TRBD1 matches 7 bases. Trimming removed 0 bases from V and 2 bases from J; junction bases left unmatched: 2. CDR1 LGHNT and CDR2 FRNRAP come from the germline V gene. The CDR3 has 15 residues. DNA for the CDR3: TGTGCTAGTGGTTTGGTAGGGGGCTACACAGATACGCAGTATTTT. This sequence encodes CASGLVGGYTDTQYF.

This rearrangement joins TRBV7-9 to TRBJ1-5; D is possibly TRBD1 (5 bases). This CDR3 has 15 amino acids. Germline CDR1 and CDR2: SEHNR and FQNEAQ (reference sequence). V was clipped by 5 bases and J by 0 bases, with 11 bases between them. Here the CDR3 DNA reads TGTGCCAGCAGCCTCGACAGCTATAGCAATCAGCCCCAGCATTTT. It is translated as CASSLDSYSNQPQHF.

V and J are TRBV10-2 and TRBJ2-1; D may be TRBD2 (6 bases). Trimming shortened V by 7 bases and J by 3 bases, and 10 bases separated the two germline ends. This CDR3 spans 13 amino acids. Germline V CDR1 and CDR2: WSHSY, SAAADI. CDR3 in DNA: TGCGCCAGCACGGCGGGGTTCTACAATGAGCAGTTCTTC. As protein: CASTAGFYNEQFF.

DNA for the CDR3: TGTGCCAGCAGTTTTGTCAGGACTGAAGCTTTCTTT. The encoded protein is CASSFVRTEAFF. The V call is TRBV12-3 or TRBV12-4, the J call TRBJ1-1; D is unclear. Trimming took off 3 bases at V and 5 bases at J, with 7 bases between the two ends. There are 12 residues in the CDR3.

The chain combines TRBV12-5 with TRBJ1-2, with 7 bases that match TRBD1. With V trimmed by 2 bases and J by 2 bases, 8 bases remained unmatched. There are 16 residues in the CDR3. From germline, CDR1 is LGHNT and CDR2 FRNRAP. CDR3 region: CASGLNRGQANYGYTF. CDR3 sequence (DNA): TGTGCTAGTGGTTTGAACAGGGGACAAGCAAACTATGGCTACACCTTC.

The DNA for the CDR3 is TGTGCCAGCAGTTTAATCGGAGTCAATGAGCAGTTCTTC. Protein product: CASSLIGVNEQFF. V usage is TRBV27 and J usage is TRBJ2-1; D remains unclear. The V and J ends lost 2 bases and 6 bases respectively, with 8 bases between them. The germline V gene has CDR1 MNHEY and CDR2 SMNVEV (reference sequence). This CDR3 is built from 13 residues.

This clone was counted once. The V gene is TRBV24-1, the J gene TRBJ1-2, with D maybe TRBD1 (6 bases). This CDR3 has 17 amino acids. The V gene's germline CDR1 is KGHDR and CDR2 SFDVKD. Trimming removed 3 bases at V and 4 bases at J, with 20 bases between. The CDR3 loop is CATSDGLDGGKSYGYTF. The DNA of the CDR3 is TGTGCCACCAGTGATGGCCTCGATGGGGGCAAATCCTATGGCTACACCTTC.

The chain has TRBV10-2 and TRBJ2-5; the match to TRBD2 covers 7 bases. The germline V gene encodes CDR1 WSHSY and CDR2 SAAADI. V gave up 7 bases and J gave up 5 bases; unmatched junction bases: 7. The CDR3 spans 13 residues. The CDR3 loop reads CASKRGVGETQYF. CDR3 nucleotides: TGCGCCAGCAAACGGGGGGTGGGGGAGACCCAGTACTTC.

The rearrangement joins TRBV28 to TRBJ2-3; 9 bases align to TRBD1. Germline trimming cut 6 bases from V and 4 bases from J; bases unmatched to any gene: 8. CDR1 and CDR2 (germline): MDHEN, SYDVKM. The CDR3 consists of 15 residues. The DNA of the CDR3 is TGTGCCAGCAGAACTCCGGGACAGGGCGCAGATACGCAGTATTTT. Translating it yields CASRTPGQGADTQYF. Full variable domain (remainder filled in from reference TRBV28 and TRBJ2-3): DVKVTQSSRYLVKRTGEKVFLECVQDMDHENMFWYRQDPGLGLRLIYFSYDVKMKEKGDIPEGYSVSREKKERFSLILESASTNQTSMYLCASRTPGQGADTQYFGPGTRLTVL.

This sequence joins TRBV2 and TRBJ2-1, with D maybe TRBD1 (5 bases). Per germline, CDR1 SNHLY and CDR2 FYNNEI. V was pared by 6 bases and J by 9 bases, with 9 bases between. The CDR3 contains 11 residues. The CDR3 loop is CASSVTVEQFF. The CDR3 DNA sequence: TGTGCCAGCAGCGTGACAGTTGAGCAGTTCTTC. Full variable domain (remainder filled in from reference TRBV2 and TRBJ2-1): EPEVTQTPSHQVTQMGQEVILRCVPISNHLYFYWYRQILGQKVEFLVSFYNNEISEKSEIFDDQFSVERPDGSNFTLKIRSTKLEDSAMYFCASSVTVEQFFGPGTRLTVL.

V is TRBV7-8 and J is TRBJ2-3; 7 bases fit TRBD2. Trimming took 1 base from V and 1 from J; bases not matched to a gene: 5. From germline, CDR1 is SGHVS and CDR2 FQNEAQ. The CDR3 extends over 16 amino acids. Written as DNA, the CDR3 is TGTGCCAGCAGCTTAGTGTTTGGGGGGGGCACAGATACGCAGTATTTT. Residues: CASSLVFGGGTDTQYF. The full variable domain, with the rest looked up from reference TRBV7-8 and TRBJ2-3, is GAGVSQSPRYKVAKRGQDVALRCDPISGHVSLFWYQQALGQGPEFLTYFQNEAQLDKSGLPSDRFFAERPEGSVSTLKIQRTQQEDSAVYLCASSLVFGGGTDTQYFGPGTRLTVL.

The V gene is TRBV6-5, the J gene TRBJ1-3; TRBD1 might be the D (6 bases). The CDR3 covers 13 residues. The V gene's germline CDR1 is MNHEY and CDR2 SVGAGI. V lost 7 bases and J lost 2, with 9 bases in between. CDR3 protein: CASMGTPGNTIYF. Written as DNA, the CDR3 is TGTGCCAGCATGGGGACACCTGGAAACACCATATATTTT.

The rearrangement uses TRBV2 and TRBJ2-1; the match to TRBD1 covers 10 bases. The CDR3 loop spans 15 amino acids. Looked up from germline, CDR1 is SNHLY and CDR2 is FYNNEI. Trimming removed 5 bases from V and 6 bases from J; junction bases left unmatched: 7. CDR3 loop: CASSSSRTGGNEQFF. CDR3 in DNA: TGTGCCAGCAGTTCGTCGAGGACAGGGGGCAATGAGCAGTTCTTC.

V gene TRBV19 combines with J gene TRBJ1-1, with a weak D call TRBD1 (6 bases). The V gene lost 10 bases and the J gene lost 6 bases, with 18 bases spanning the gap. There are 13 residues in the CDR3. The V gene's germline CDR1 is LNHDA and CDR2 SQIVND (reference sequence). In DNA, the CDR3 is TGTGCCACCCGTGGGCAGGGGAGGGCTGAAGCTTTCTTT. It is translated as CATRGQGRAEAFF. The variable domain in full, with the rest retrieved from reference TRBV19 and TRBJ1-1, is DGGITQSPKYLFRKEGQNVTLSCEQNLNHDAMYWYRQDPGQGLRLIYYSQIVNDFQKGDIAEGYSVSREKKESFPLTVTSAQKNPTAFYLCATRGQGRAEAFFGQGTRLTVV.

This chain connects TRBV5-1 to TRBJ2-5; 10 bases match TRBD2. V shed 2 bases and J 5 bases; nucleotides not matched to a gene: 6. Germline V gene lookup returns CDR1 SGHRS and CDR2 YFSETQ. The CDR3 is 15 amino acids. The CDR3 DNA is TGCGCCAGCAGCTTCCTAGCGGGGGCCGGGGAGACCCAGTACTTC. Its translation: CASSFLAGAGETQYF.

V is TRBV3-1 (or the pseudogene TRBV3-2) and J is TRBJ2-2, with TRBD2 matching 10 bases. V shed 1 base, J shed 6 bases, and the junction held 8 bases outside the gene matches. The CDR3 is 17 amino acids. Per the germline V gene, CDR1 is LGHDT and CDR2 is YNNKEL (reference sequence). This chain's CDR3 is CASSQGPRSGGAGELFF. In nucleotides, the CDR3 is TGTGCCAGCAGCCAAGGGCCCCGAAGCGGGGGGGCCGGGGAGCTGTTTTTT.

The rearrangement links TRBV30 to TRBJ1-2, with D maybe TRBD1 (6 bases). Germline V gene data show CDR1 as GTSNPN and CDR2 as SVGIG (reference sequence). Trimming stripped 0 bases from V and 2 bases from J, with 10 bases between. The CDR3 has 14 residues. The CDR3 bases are TGTGCCTGGAGTGTACGCCAGGGGAACTATGGCTACACCTTC. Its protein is CAWSVRQGNYGYTF.

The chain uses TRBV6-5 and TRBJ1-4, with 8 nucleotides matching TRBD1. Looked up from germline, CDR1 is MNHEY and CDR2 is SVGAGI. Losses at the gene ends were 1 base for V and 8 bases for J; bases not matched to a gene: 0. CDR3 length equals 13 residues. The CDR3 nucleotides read TGTGCCAGCAGTTACTACAGGGGGGAAAAACTGTTTTTT. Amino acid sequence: CASSYYRGEKLFF.

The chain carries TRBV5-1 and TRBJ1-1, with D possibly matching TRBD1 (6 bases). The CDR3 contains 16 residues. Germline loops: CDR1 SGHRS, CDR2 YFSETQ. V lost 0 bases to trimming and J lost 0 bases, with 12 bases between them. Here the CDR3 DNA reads TGCGCCAGCAGCTTGGAGCGGGGGGCGGTGAACACTGAAGCTTTCTTT. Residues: CASSLERGAVNTEAFF.